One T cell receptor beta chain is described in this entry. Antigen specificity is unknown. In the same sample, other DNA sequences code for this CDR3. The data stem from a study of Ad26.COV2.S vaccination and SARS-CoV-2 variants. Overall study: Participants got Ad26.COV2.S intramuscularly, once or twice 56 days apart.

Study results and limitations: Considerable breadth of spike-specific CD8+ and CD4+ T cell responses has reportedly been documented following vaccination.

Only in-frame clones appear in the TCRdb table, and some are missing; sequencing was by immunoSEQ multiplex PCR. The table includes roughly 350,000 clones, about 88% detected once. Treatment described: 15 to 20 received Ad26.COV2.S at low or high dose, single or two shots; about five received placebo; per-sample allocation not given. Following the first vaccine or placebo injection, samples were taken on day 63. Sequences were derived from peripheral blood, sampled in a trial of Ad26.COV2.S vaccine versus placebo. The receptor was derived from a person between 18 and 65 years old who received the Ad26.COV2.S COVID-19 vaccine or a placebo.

CDR3 residues: CASSLMDTEAFF. DNA for the CDR3: TGTGCCAGCAGCTTGATGGATACTGAAGCTTTCTTT. The chain recombines TRBV5-5 with TRBJ1-1; D gene unclear. Per germline, CDR1 SGHKS and CDR2 YYEKEE (reference sequence). The CDR3 has 12 residues. Trimming cost V 1 base and J 5 bases, with 6 bases left between them. The entire variable domain, with the rest obtained from reference TRBV5-5 and TRBJ1-1, is as follows: DAGVTQSPTHLIKTRGQQVTLRCSPISGHKSVSWYQQVLGQGPQFIFQYYEKEERGRGNFPDRFSARQFPNYSSELNVNALLLGDSALYLCASSLMDTEAFFGQGTRLTVV.